The 2 T cell receptor beta chains given below trace back to one sample, sequenced in a study of blood T cells in healthy people across ages. Primers used in a second PCR of roughly 7 to 11 cycles were a sample-barcoded 5' primer and a J-beta primer mix. TCRdb re-analysed the 5' RACE reads in MiXCR, keeping a single row per CDR3 protein. The table shows about 670,000 distinct CDR3 sequences, with under 65% occurring only once. Sequenced material: blood. The receptors originated from a woman older than 75 in good health.

The rearrangement uses TRBV20-1 and TRBJ2-5; 9 nucleotides line up with TRBD2. The CDR3 has 14 residues. V dropped 4 bases and J dropped 4; count of bases not matched to a gene: 7. Looked up from germline, CDR1 is DFQATT and CDR2 is SNEGSKA (reference sequence). For the CDR3, the DNA is TGCAGTGCTAATGTAGCGGGAGTAAGAGAGACCCAGTACTTC. Translated: CSANVAGVRETQYF.

This clonotype was detected many times. The genes are TRBV5-6 and TRBJ2-3; 8 bases line up with TRBD2. Trimming took 3 bases from V and 4 from J; bases not matched to a gene: 10. The CDR3 covers 16 residues. Germline V gene sequence: CDR1 SGHDT, CDR2 YYEEEE. CDR3 amino acids: CASSSLGSGSSDTQYF. CDR3 bases: TGTGCCAGCAGCTCTCTGGGAAGCGGGAGTTCAGATACGCAGTATTTT.